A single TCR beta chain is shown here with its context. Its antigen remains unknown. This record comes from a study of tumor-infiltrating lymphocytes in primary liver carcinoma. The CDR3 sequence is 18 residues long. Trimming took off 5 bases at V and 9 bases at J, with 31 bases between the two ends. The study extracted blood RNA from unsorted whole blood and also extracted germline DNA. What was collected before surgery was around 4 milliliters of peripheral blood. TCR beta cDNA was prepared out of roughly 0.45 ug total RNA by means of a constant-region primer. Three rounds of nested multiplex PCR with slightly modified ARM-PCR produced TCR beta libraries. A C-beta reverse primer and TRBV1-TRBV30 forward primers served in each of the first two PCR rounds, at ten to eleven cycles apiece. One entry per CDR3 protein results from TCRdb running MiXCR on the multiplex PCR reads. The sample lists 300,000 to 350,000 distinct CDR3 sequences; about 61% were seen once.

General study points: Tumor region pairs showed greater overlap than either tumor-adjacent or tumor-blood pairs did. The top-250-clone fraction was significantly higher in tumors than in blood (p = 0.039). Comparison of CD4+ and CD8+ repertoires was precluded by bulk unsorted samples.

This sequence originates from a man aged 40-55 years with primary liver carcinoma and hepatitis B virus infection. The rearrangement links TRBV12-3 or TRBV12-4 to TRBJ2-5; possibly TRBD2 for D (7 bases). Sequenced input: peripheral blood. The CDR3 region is CASSPRLGMIRRGGAQYF. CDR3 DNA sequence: TGTGCCAGCAGTCCTCGGTTAGGGATGATCCGCCGAGGGGGGGCCCAGTACTTC.